Presented here are 19 T cell receptor beta chains from one specimen sequenced in a study of shared clonotypes between healthy human individuals. Using immunoSEQ multiplex PCR, the repertoire was profiled, and TCRdb retains in-frame clones only, with some absent. The sample holds more than 2,000,000 clones, around 94% seen once. The specimen sequenced was naive CD4+ T cells sorted from blood. Indicated subset: CD45RA+ positively selected. The receptors stem from a man younger than 30 in good health.

This chain connects TRBV5-1 to TRBJ2-5; TRBD1 agrees at 10 bases. This CDR3 has 15 amino acids. Looked up from germline, CDR1 is SGHRS and CDR2 is YFSETQ. With 4 bases clipped from V and 5 bases from J, the junction kept 8 bases outside the gene matches. The CDR3 here is CASSTGQGSGETQYF. CDR3 DNA sequence: TGCGCCAGCAGCACGGGACAGGGGAGTGGGGAGACCCAGTACTTC.

V and J are TRBV19 and TRBJ2-7; D possibly corresponds to TRBD1 (5 bases). The CDR3 runs to 12 residues. Trimming removed 9 bases from V and 1 base from J, with 10 bases in between. Germline CDR1 is LNHDA and CDR2 is SQIVND (reference sequence). The CDR3, as DNA: TGTGCCAGCCGGCAGGGTTCCTACGAGCAGTACTTC. Encoded protein: CASRQGSYEQYF.

CDR3 DNA sequence: TGTGCCAGCAGAAAACAAATTAGCGGGAGTGGAGAGCTGTTTTTT. Translated: CASRKQISGSGELFF. The chain links TRBV27 to TRBJ2-2; TRBD2 agrees at 9 bases. V gave up 6 bases and J gave up 11 bases; unmatched junction bases: 13. CDR1 is MNHEY, CDR2 SMNVEV, per germline (reference sequence). CDR3 length equals 15 residues.

This chain connects TRBV6-1 to TRBJ1-1, with TRBD1 as a possible D gene (5 bases). Trimming cost V 0 bases and J 5 bases, with 13 bases left between them. The CDR3 is made up of 15 amino acids. Looked up from germline, CDR1 is MNHNS and CDR2 is SASEGT. The CDR3 is CASSEARGEKTEAFF. Written as DNA, the CDR3 is TGTGCCAGCAGTGAAGCACGAGGGGAGAAGACTGAAGCTTTCTTT.

V gene TRBV6-1 combines with J gene TRBJ1-6; D may be TRBD1 (5 bases). From germline, CDR1 is MNHNS and CDR2 SASEGT. The CDR3 has 15 amino acids. Trimming stripped 0 bases from V and 8 bases from J, with 11 bases between. The CDR3 nucleotides are TGTGCCAGCAGTGAAGCCGGGGGGTATGATTCACCCCTCCACTTT. Protein product: CASSEAGGYDSPLHF.

This chain joins TRBV19 and TRBJ2-2, with TRBD1 matching 7 bases. The CDR3 covers 15 residues. Germline lookup yields CDR1 LNHDA and CDR2 SQIVND (reference sequence). With V trimmed by 5 bases and J by 4 bases, 7 bases remained unmatched. The DNA for the CDR3 is TGTGCCAGTAGTCCGAGGGGGCTGGGCACCGGGGAGCTGTTTTTT. It is translated as CASSPRGLGTGELFF.

This rearrangement joins TRBV2 to TRBJ1-1; the D is unclear. From germline, CDR1 is SNHLY and CDR2 FYNNEI. Trimming removed 4 bases from V and 1 base from J, with 10 bases in between. The CDR3 runs 14 residues. CDR3 in DNA: TGTGCCAGCAGTGGCACCGGGCCGAACACTGAAGCTTTCTTT. This encodes CASSGTGPNTEAFF. Together with reference TRBV2 and TRBJ1-1, the CDR3 gives the full variable domain: EPEVTQTPSHQVTQMGQEVILRCVPISNHLYFYWYRQILGQKVEFLVSFYNNEISEKSEIFDDQFSVERPDGSNFTLKIRSTKLEDSAMYFCASSGTGPNTEAFFGQGTRLTVV.

The chain joins TRBV6-5 to TRBJ2-5; maybe TRBD1 (5 bases). CDR3 length: 15 residues. Trimming left V 4 bases short and J 2 bases short, with 14 bases between. The germline V gene has CDR1 MNHEY and CDR2 SVGAGI. The DNA for the CDR3 is TGTGCCAGCAGTTTTCCTCGACAGATACAAGAGACCCAGTACTTC. Amino acid sequence: CASSFPRQIQETQYF.

Note on this clone: Other DNA sequences in the sample encode the same CDR3. V gene TRBV27 combines with J gene TRBJ2-3, with a possible D match to TRBD1 (5 bases). CDR3 length equals 14 residues. Germline loops: CDR1 MNHEY, CDR2 SMNVEV (reference sequence). The V end lost 3 bases, the J end lost 1 base, and 8 bases lay between the germline ends. The CDR3 sequence: CASSFGRGTDTQYF. The CDR3 DNA is TGTGCCAGCAGTTTTGGCAGGGGCACAGATACGCAGTATTTT.

This clone appeared a single time. This rearrangement joins TRBV6-1 to TRBJ1-6; D gene ambiguous. Germline V gene sequence: CDR1 MNHNS, CDR2 SASEGT. Trimming pared 9 bases from V and 0 bases from J, leaving 12 bases between. CDR3 size: 15 residues. The CDR3: CASTDGDSYNSPLHF. In nucleotides, the CDR3 is TGTGCCAGTACGGACGGAGACTCCTATAATTCACCCCTCCACTTT.

This chain joins TRBV28 and TRBJ1-5; 7 positions agree with TRBD1. The CDR3 runs 12 residues. The V segment lost 6 bases and the J segment 5 bases; nucleotides outside the gene matches: 1. CDR1 and CDR2 (germline): MDHEN, SYDVKM. Here the CDR3 reads CASRTGYQPQHF. CDR3 coding DNA: TGTGCCAGCAGGACAGGGTATCAGCCCCAGCATTTT.

Details on this clone: The sample has other DNA sequences that encode this CDR3 too. The genes are TRBV6-6 and TRBJ2-3; 7 nucleotides line up with TRBD1. Unmatched junction bases numbered 1, after V lost 7 bases and J lost 3 bases. CDR3 length: 12 residues. Germline lookup yields CDR1 MNHNY and CDR2 SVGAGI (reference sequence). The CDR3 spells CASNRGTDTQYF. Here the CDR3 DNA reads TGTGCCAGCAACAGGGGTACAGATACGCAGTATTTT.

This clone was seen a single time. The chain is built from TRBV5-1 and TRBJ2-5, with 14 bases lining up with TRBD2. Trimming cost V 4 bases and J 8 bases; bases outside gene matches: 4. CDR1 is SGHRS, CDR2 YFSETQ, per germline. This CDR3 contains 14 residues. In DNA, the CDR3 is TGCGCCAGCAGCCCGGGGACTAGCGGGAGTACCCAGTACTTC. Amino acid sequence: CASSPGTSGSTQYF.

This clone has more than one count but fewer than ten. The V call is TRBV28, the J call TRBJ1-1, with 8 bases aligning to TRBD1. This CDR3 has 15 residues. Germline V gene sequence: CDR1 MDHEN, CDR2 SYDVKM. Trimming took 3 bases from V and 1 from J; bases not matched to a gene: 4. The CDR3 loop reads CASSFYGQGNTEAFF. The CDR3 DNA follows: TGTGCCAGCAGTTTCTACGGACAGGGGAACACTGAAGCTTTCTTT.

The chain has TRBV6-5 and TRBJ2-7; no clear D. The germline CDR1 and CDR2 sequences are MNHEY and SVGAGI. This CDR3 spans 14 amino acids. The ends were cut back, 0 bases at V and 0 bases at J, with 6 bases in the middle. CDR3 sequence reads: CASSYSESSYEQYF. The CDR3 DNA reads TGTGCCAGCAGTTACTCCGAGAGCTCCTACGAGCAGTACTTC.

The chain is built from TRBV5-5 and TRBJ1-2; TRBD1 matches 10 bases. The CDR3 sequence is 13 residues long. In germline, CDR1 is SGHKS, CDR2 YYEKEE (reference sequence). Losses at the gene ends were 4 bases for V and 8 bases for J; bases not matched to a gene: 5. CDR3 in amino acids: CASSPDRGNGYTF. CDR3 nucleotides: TGTGCCAGCAGCCCGGACAGGGGGAACGGCTACACCTTC. Full variable domain (outside the CDR3, taken from reference TRBV5-5 and TRBJ1-2): DAGVTQSPTHLIKTRGQQVTLRCSPISGHKSVSWYQQVLGQGPQFIFQYYEKEERGRGNFPDRFSARQFPNYSSELNVNALLLGDSALYLCASSPDRGNGYTFGSGTRLTVV.

About this clone: The junction departs from germline at one end; a sequencing error may be responsible. The rearrangement joins TRBV5-8 to TRBJ1-4; D unclear. Looked up from germline, CDR1 is SGHTS and CDR2 is YDEGEE. The CDR3 runs 9 residues. The CDR3 sequence: CASSFPPVF. CDR3 nucleotide sequence: TGTGCCAGCAGCTTCCCTCCCGTTTTT.

The chain couples TRBV21-1 to TRBJ2-7; TRBD2 was called by the table and not checked on the DNA. TRBV21-1 is tagged as a pseudogene. CDR3 length: 17 residues. CDR3 DNA sequence: TGTGCCAGCAGCAGATCCCCTACAGCGGCGCCGACCTACGAGCAGTACTTC. Translating gives CASSRSPTAAPTYEQYF.

The chain recombines TRBV19 with TRBJ1-1; possible D gene TRBD1, 6 bases. CDR3 length: 16 amino acids. V lost 3 bases to trimming and J lost 5 bases, with 19 bases between them. The germline V gene encodes CDR1 LNHDA and CDR2 SQIVND (reference sequence). The CDR3 loop reads CASSIDQGRGKTEAFF. The CDR3 DNA reads as TGTGCCAGTAGTATCGACCAGGGGCGCGGGAAGACTGAAGCTTTCTTT.